These 29 T cell receptor beta chains share one sample of origin, sequenced in a study of OX40 agonist ivuxolimab in advanced cancers. Sequencing used immunoSEQ multiplex PCR; TCRdb keeps in-frame clones, though not all of them. Of approximately 75,000 clones listed, more than 90% are singletons. The source was CD4+ or CD8+ T cells sorted from blood, collected in a trial of the OX40 agonist ivuxolimab. Receptors originate from an adult with an advanced solid tumor such as melanoma, head and neck, liver or kidney cancer.

This clone was detected only once. Other DNA sequences in this sample translate to the same CDR3. The chain joins TRBV30 to TRBJ2-5; TRBD2 matches at 9 bases. The CDR3 contains 15 residues. The trim removed 0 bases at V and 4 bases at J, leaving 6 bases unmatched. Germline V gene sequence: CDR1 GTSNPN, CDR2 SVGIG (reference sequence). The CDR3 DNA sequence: TGTGCCTGGAGTGTGGCGGGAGGGCCTCGAGAGACCCAGTACTTC. Translation: CAWSVAGGPRETQYF.

The rearrangement uses TRBV5-1 and TRBJ1-2, with D possibly being TRBD1 (5 bases). CDR1 and CDR2 (germline): SGHRS, YFSETQ. The CDR3 has 15 amino acids. Trimming cost V 4 bases and J 3 bases, with 16 bases left between them. The CDR3 spells CASSGWTLGYYGYTF. The CDR3 nucleotides read TGCGCCAGCAGCGGATGGACACTAGGGTACTATGGCTACACCTTC. The variable domain in full, with the rest retrieved from reference TRBV5-1 and TRBJ1-2, is KAGVTQTPRYLIKTRGQQVTLSCSPISGHRSVSWYQQTPGQGLQFLFEYFSETQRNKGNFPGRFSGRQFSNSRSEMNVSTLELGDSALYLCASSGWTLGYYGYTFGSGTRLTVV.

J is TRBJ1-4 and V is TRBV27, with 7 bases fitting TRBD1. Per the germline V gene, CDR1 is MNHEY and CDR2 is SMNVEV (reference sequence). There are 16 residues in the CDR3. V lost 2 bases and J lost 4; bases outside the gene matches: 7. CDR3 region: CASSLRETGYNEKLFF. The CDR3 DNA follows: TGTGCCAGCAGTTTACGGGAGACAGGGTATAATGAAAAACTGTTTTTT.

The V gene is TRBV10-3, the J gene TRBJ1-2; D not resolved. The germline gives CDR1 ENHRY, CDR2 SYGVKD. The CDR3 consists of 12 residues. Deletions cut 4 bases from V and 4 bases from J, with 7 bases between. This CDR3 reads CAISGEGYGYTF. The CDR3 nucleotides are TGTGCCATCAGTGGGGAGGGCTATGGCTACACCTTC.

The chain employs TRBV19 and TRBJ1-5, with 8 bases matching TRBD1. V was clipped by 5 bases and J by 4 bases; unmatched bases: 7. Germline V lookup: CDR1 LNHDA, CDR2 SQIVND (reference sequence). This CDR3 spans 15 amino acids. The DNA of the CDR3 is TGTGCCAGTAGTGACCGGGACAGGACTAATCAGCCCCAGCATTTT. Protein: CASSDRDRTNQPQHF.

The V and J genes are TRBV9 and TRBJ2-1, with 8 bases aligning to TRBD2. The germline V gene has CDR1 SGDLS and CDR2 YYNGEE. Trimming removed 1 base from V and 0 bases from J; junction bases left unmatched: 0. There are 15 residues in the CDR3. The CDR3, as DNA: TGTGCCAGCAGCGTAACTAGCGGCTCCTACAATGAGCAGTTCTTC. This codes for CASSVTSGSYNEQFF.

The chain recombines TRBV14 with TRBJ1-1; no clear D gene. Trimming left V 6 bases short and J 4 bases short, with 18 bases between. This CDR3 spans 15 amino acids. Per germline, CDR1 SGHDN and CDR2 FVKESK. The DNA of the CDR3 is TGTGCCAGCAGACCCGGGAATGGGTTTAGCACTGAAGCTTTCTTT. Amino acids: CASRPGNGFSTEAFF. Full variable domain (outside the CDR3, taken from reference TRBV14 and TRBJ1-1): EAGVTQFPSHSVIEKGQTVTLRCDPISGHDNLYWYRRVMGKEIKFLLHFVKESKQDESGMPNNRFLAERTGGTYSTLKVQPAELEDSGVYFCASRPGNGFSTEAFFGQGTRLTVV.

The chain combines TRBV7-8 with TRBJ1-2, with 8 bases that match TRBD1. The V gene end was trimmed by 0 bases and the J gene end by 7 bases; junction bases not matched to a gene: 10. The CDR3 spans 16 residues. The germline gives CDR1 SGHVS, CDR2 FQNEAQ. The CDR3 sequence is CASSLAVRGLFRGYTF. CDR3 sequence (DNA): TGTGCCAGCAGCTTAGCGGTCAGGGGGCTATTTCGTGGCTACACCTTC.

V usage is TRBV18 and J usage is TRBJ2-7, with D unresolved. V lost 6 bases and J lost 0, with 12 bases in between. This CDR3 comprises 14 residues. Germline lookup yields CDR1 KGHSH and CDR2 LQKENI. The CDR3 here is CASSEGRGSYEQYF. The CDR3 DNA sequence: TGTGCCAGCTCCGAAGGACGTGGCTCCTACGAGCAGTACTTC. Supplemented by reference TRBV18 and TRBJ2-7, the full variable domain reads NAGVMQNPRHLVRRRGQEARLRCSPMKGHSHVYWYRQLPEEGLKFMVYLQKENIIDESGMPKERFSAEFPKEGPSILRIQQVVRGDSAAYFCASSEGRGSYEQYFGPGTRLTVT.

The V call is TRBV5-1, the J call TRBJ2-3; perhaps TRBD1 as D (6 bases). Per germline, CDR1 SGHRS and CDR2 YFSETQ. V shed 3 bases and J shed 2 bases, with 10 bases lying between them. The CDR3 runs to 14 residues. The CDR3 coding sequence is TGCGCCAGCAGCTACCGGACAGACACAGATACGCAGTATTTT. This encodes CASSYRTDTDTQYF.

The chain employs TRBV19 and TRBJ2-7; 7 positions agree with TRBD2. The V gene's germline CDR1 is LNHDA and CDR2 SQIVND (reference sequence). Germline trimming cut 3 bases from V and 3 bases from J; bases unmatched to any gene: 5. CDR3 size: 14 residues. The CDR3 region has the DNA TGTGCCAGTAGTATGGGGCGGGGGAGCTACGAGCAGTACTTC. Protein: CASSMGRGSYEQYF.

The CDR3 loop reads CASSADRTKQFF. The CDR3 coding sequence is TGTGCCAGCAGTGCGGATAGGACAAAGCAGTTCTTC. The V and J genes are TRBV6-5 and TRBJ2-1, with D tentatively TRBD1 (5 bases). CDR1 MNHEY and CDR2 SVGAGI come from the germline V gene. The CDR3 is made up of 12 amino acids. Trimming removed 5 bases at V and 11 bases at J, with 13 bases between.

The V and J genes are TRBV7-5 and TRBJ1-4; TRBD1 was called by the table and not checked on the DNA. TRBV7-5 is annotated as a pseudogene. The CDR3 is 17 amino acids. The CDR3 DNA is TGTGTCAGAAGCCCAGCCTCGACACCTGCAACTAATGAAAAACTGTTTTTT. Protein product: CVRSPASTPATNEKLFF.

This chain joins TRBV27 and TRBJ1-5; D is unclear. Trimming left V 5 bases short and J 2 bases short, with 7 bases between. The CDR3 runs to 13 residues. The germline CDR1 and CDR2 sequences are MNHEY and SMNVEV (reference sequence). As DNA, the CDR3 is TGTGCCAGCAGTCTTGTGGGCAATCAGCCCCAGCATTTT. This translates into CASSLVGNQPQHF.

This clone was seen more than once but under ten times. V usage is TRBV9 and J usage is TRBJ1-5; unclear D gene. The CDR3 consists of 14 residues. Germline V CDR1 and CDR2: SGDLS, YYNGEE. Trimming took off 3 bases at V and 4 bases at J, with 11 bases between the two ends. The CDR3 sequence: CASSGTLGNQPQHF. CDR3 sequence (DNA): TGTGCCAGCAGCGGGACTTTGGGGAATCAGCCCCAGCATTTT.

This chain connects TRBV10-3 to TRBJ1-1, with D possibly TRBD1 on 6 matching bases. Trimming left V 8 bases short and J 1 base short, with 20 bases between. CDR1 and CDR2 (germline): ENHRY, SYGVKD. The CDR3 length is 16 residues. CDR3 sequence (DNA): TGTGCCATCCAACGGGCAGGGGACCTTCCGAACACTGAAGCTTTCTTT. Translation gives CAIQRAGDLPNTEAFF.

The sample holds one count of this clone. V is TRBV5-1 and J is TRBJ1-4; 11 bases match TRBD1. Per germline, CDR1 SGHRS and CDR2 YFSETQ. The CDR3 is made up of 15 amino acids. Germline trimming cut 4 bases from V and 7 bases from J; bases unmatched to any gene: 6. CDR3 protein: CASSITGTGGEKLFF. Here the CDR3 DNA reads TGCGCCAGCAGCATAACCGGGACAGGGGGTGAAAAACTGTTTTTT. The whole variable domain, remainder taken from reference TRBV5-1 and TRBJ1-4, is KAGVTQTPRYLIKTRGQQVTLSCSPISGHRSVSWYQQTPGQGLQFLFEYFSETQRNKGNFPGRFSGRQFSNSRSEMNVSTLELGDSALYLCASSITGTGGEKLFFGSGTQLSVL.

This chain uses TRBV5-1 with TRBJ1-4; no clear D gene. Trimming left V 1 base short and J 4 bases short, with 14 bases between. The CDR3 loop spans 16 amino acids. Germline lookup yields CDR1 SGHRS and CDR2 YFSETQ. The CDR3 loop is CASSLLATAINEKLFF. The CDR3 DNA is TGCGCCAGCAGCTTGCTCGCCACAGCTATTAATGAAAAACTGTTTTTT. Full variable domain (rest looked up from reference TRBV5-1 and TRBJ1-4): KAGVTQTPRYLIKTRGQQVTLSCSPISGHRSVSWYQQTPGQGLQFLFEYFSETQRNKGNFPGRFSGRQFSNSRSEMNVSTLELGDSALYLCASSLLATAINEKLFFGSGTQLSVL.

This chain uses TRBV28 with TRBJ2-4, with D tentatively TRBD1 (5 bases). The germline V gene has CDR1 MDHEN and CDR2 SYDVKM. The CDR3 is 12 amino acids. Trimming stripped 5 bases from V and 14 bases from J, with 16 bases between. The CDR3 nucleotides are TGTGCCAGCAGTGATCCAGGCCAAGGGGAGTACTTC. Its protein is CASSDPGQGEYF.

The chain carries TRBV2 and TRBJ2-5; no definite D call. The CDR3 length is 14 residues. Germline assignment: CDR1 SNHLY and CDR2 FYNNEI. V lost 6 bases and J lost 1, with 12 bases in between. The CDR3 nucleotides read TGTGCCAGCAGCCCGGCCACCCGCCAAGAGACCCAGTACTTC. Translation: CASSPATRQETQYF.

The V and J genes are TRBV21-1 and TRBJ1-2; whether TRBD1, the table's D call, matches the DNA was not checked. TRBV21-1 is annotated as a pseudogene. The CDR3 runs 15 residues. The CDR3 loop reads CASSKARDRAYGYTF. CDR3 nucleotide sequence: TGTGCCAGCAGCAAAGCACGGGACAGGGCCTATGGCTACACCTTC.

The genes are TRBV19 and TRBJ2-7; the D gene could be TRBD1 or TRBD2 (5 bases each). In germline, CDR1 is LNHDA, CDR2 SQIVND (reference sequence). The CDR3 sequence is 13 residues long. Trimming removed 3 bases from V and 9 bases from J, with 15 bases in between. Here the CDR3 reads CASSMGTVDGQYF. DNA for the CDR3: TGTGCCAGTAGTATGGGGACGGTGGACGGGCAGTACTTC.

The chain joins TRBV20-1 to TRBJ2-1; unclear D gene. Trimming took 4 bases from V and 7 from J, leaving 5 bases between them. CDR1 and CDR2 (germline): DFQATT, SNEGSKA (reference sequence). The CDR3 sequence is 10 residues long. Here the CDR3 DNA reads TGCAGTGCTATTCAGAATGAGCAGTTCTTC. This codes for CSAIQNEQFF.

A note on this clone: The CDR3 carries no conserved terminal phenylalanine or tryptophan, so it likely arises from a read error. Because the CDR3's place on the DNA is in doubt, the DNA is left out and the CDR3 is given as listed by TCRdb. The chain carries TRBV6-1 and TRBJ2-4; the table assigns TRBD1, which was not confirmed against the DNA. From its first to its last residue, the CDR3 has 13 amino acids. Germline lookup yields CDR1 MNHNS and CDR2 SASEGT. The CDR3 protein is CASSDYRTGGKFL.

This clone was counted only a few times. The CDR3 spells CASRRGGMNTEAFF. CDR3 sequence (DNA): TGCGCCAGCAGGCGGGGTGGGATGAACACTGAAGCTTTCTTT. The genes are TRBV5-1 and TRBJ1-1; D is uncertain. CDR3 length: 14 residues. V was shortened by 5 bases and J by 0 bases, with 11 bases between the two germline ends. Looked up from germline, CDR1 is SGHRS and CDR2 is YFSETQ.

This chain connects TRBV5-1 to TRBJ1-1; TRBD1 agrees at 10 bases. After removal of 4 bases from V and 2 bases from J, the junction contained 14 bases not matched to a gene. The CDR3 sequence is 18 residues long. The germline gives CDR1 SGHRS, CDR2 YFSETQ. CDR3 coding DNA: TGCGCCAGCAGCCTCTCGACACGACAGGGGGCACAAAACACTGAAGCTTTCTTT. Residues: CASSLSTRQGAQNTEAFF.

This sequence joins TRBV5-1 and TRBJ2-2, with 9 bases aligning to TRBD2. The CDR3 covers 18 residues. Trimming removed 5 bases from V and 7 bases from J; junction bases left unmatched: 18. Germline CDR1 and CDR2: SGHRS and YFSETQ. The CDR3 region is CASSPTQLAGEMIGELFF. As DNA, the CDR3 is TGCGCCAGCAGTCCGACACAATTAGCGGGGGAGATGATCGGGGAGCTGTTTTTT.

The chain is built from TRBV6-5 and TRBJ1-1; 7 bases are shared with TRBD1. The junction had 10 bases not matched to a gene; V was cut back by 2 bases and J by 10 bases. This CDR3 is 14 amino acids long. CDR1 MNHEY and CDR2 SVGAGI come from the germline V gene. The CDR3 loop reads CASSYRGGELGAFF. The CDR3 nucleotides are TGTGCCAGCAGTTACAGAGGGGGCGAGCTCGGAGCTTTCTTT.

The CDR3 region has the DNA TGTGCCAGCCAGGGACAGGGAGAGACCCAGTACTTC. Protein: CASQGQGETQYF. The chain combines TRBV6-6 with TRBJ2-5; 9 bases line up with TRBD1. Germline loops: CDR1 MNHNY, CDR2 SVGAGI (reference sequence). V trimming: 8 bases; J trimming: 4 bases; junction bases outside the gene matches: 2. CDR3 length equals 12 residues.